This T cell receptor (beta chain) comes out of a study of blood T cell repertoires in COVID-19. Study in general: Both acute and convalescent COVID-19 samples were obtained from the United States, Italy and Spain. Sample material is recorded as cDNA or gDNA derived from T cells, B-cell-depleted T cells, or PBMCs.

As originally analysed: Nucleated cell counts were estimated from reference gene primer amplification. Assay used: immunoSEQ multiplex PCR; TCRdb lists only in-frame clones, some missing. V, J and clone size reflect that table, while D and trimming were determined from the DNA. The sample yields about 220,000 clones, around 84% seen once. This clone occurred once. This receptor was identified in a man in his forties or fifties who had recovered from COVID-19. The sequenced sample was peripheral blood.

CDR3 sequence (DNA): TGTGCCAGCAGCCCTCTTCGACGGGTCCAGAGGAATGAGCAGTTCTTC. Its protein is CASSPLRRVQRNEQFF. The J gene is TRBJ2-1, the V gene TRBV5-4; D is unresolved. Germline-derived CDR1 and CDR2 are SGHNT and YYREEE (reference sequence). V lost 4 bases, J lost 7 bases, and 21 bases lay in between. CDR3 length equals 16 residues.